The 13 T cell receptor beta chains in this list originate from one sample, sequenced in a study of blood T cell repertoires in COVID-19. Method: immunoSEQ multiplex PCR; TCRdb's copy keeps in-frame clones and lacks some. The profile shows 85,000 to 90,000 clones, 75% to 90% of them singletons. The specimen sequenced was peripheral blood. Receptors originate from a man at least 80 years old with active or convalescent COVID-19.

Here the CDR3 DNA reads TGTGCCAGCAGCTTGGGCCTAGCGGGAGACTACGAGCAGTACTTC. Translated, it gives CASSLGLAGDYEQYF. The V call is TRBV5-6, the J call TRBJ2-7; 10 nucleotides align to TRBD2. Trimming cost V 0 bases and J 3 bases; bases outside gene matches: 3. The CDR3 extends over 15 amino acids. The V gene's germline CDR1 is SGHDT and CDR2 YYEEEE.

The DNA for the CDR3 is TGTGCCACCAGTGAGATTTTACAAGCCGGGACTAGGCTCATCAGGTCCTATAATTCACCCCTCCACTTT. Amino acid sequence: CATSEILQAGTRLIRSYNSPLHF. The genes are TRBV24-1 and TRBJ1-6, with TRBD1 as a possible D gene (5 bases). Germline V gene data show CDR1 as KGHDR and CDR2 as SFDVKD. The CDR3 extends over 23 amino acids. Trimming removed 4 bases from V and 1 base from J, with 31 bases in between.

The CDR3 bases are TGTGCCAGTTCCGGGACAAGGAACACTGAAGCTTTCTTT. It encodes CASSGTRNTEAFF. This chain joins TRBV19 and TRBJ1-1; tentatively, D is TRBD1 (6 bases). Trimming took off 8 bases at V and 1 base at J, with 11 bases between the two ends. Germline CDR1 is LNHDA and CDR2 is SQIVND (reference sequence). The length of the CDR3 is 13 residues.

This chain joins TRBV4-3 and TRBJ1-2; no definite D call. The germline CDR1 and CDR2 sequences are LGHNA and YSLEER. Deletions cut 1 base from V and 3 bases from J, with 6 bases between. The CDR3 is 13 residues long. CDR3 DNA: TGCGCCAGCAGCCAAGCAGTGCACTATGGCTACACCTTC. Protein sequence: CASSQAVHYGYTF.

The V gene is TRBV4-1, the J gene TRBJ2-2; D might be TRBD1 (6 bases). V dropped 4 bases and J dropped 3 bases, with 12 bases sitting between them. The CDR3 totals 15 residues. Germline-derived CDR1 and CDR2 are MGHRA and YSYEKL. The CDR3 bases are TGCGCCAGCAGCCCTGAACAGGGTTACACCGGGGAGCTGTTTTTT. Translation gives CASSPEQGYTGELFF.

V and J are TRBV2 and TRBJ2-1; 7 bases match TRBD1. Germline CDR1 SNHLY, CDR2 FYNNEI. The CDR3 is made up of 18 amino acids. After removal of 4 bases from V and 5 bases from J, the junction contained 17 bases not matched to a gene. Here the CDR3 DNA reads TGTGCCAGCAGTGCAAGGGGGCAGGCACGCTTGAATGACAATGAGCAGTTCTTC. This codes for CASSARGQARLNDNEQFF.

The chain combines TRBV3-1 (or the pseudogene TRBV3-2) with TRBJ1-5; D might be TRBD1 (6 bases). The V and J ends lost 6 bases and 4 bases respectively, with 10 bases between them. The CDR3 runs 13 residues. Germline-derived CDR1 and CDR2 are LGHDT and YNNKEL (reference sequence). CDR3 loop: CASSWTDNQPQHF. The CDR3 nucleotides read TGTGCCAGCAGTTGGACAGATAATCAGCCCCAGCATTTT.

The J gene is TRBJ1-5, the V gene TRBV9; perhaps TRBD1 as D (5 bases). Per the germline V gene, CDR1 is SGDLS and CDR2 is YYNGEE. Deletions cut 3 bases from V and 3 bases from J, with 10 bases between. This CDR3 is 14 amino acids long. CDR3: CASSAGQFNQPQHF. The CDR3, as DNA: TGTGCCAGCAGCGCAGGACAATTCAATCAGCCCCAGCATTTT. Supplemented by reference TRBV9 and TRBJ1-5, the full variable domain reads DSGVTQTPKHLITATGQRVTLRCSPRSGDLSVYWYQQSLDQGLQFLIQYYNGEERAKGNILERFSAQQFPDLHSELNLSSLELGDSALYFCASSAGQFNQPQHFGDGTRLSIL.

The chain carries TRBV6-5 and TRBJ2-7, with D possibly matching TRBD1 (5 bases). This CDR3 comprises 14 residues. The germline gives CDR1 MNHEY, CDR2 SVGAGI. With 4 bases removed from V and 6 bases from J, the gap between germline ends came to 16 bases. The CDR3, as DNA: TGTGCCAGCAGTTTTCTGGCCTCTGGGGCCGAGCAGTACTTC. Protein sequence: CASSFLASGAEQYF.

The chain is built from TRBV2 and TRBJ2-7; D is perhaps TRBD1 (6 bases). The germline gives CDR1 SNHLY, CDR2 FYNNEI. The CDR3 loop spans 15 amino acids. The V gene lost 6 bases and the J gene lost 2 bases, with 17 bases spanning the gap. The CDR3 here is CASSWAYRDPYEQYF. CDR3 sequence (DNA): TGTGCCAGCAGCTGGGCTTACAGGGATCCCTACGAGCAGTACTTC.

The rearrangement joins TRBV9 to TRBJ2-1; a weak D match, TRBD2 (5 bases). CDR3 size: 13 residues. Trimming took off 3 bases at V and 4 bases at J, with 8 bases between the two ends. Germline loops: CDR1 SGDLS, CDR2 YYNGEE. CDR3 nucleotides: TGTGCCAGCAGCGCGAGGGTATACAATGAGCAGTTCTTC. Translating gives CASSARVYNEQFF. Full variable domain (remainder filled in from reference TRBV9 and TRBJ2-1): DSGVTQTPKHLITATGQRVTLRCSPRSGDLSVYWYQQSLDQGLQFLIQYYNGEERAKGNILERFSAQQFPDLHSELNLSSLELGDSALYFCASSARVYNEQFFGPGTRLTVL.

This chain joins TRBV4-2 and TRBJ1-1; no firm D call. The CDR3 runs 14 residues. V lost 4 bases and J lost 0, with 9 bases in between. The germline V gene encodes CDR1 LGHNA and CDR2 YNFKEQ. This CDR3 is CASSLTPMNTEAFF. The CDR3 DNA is TGTGCCAGCAGCCTTACCCCTATGAACACTGAAGCTTTCTTT.

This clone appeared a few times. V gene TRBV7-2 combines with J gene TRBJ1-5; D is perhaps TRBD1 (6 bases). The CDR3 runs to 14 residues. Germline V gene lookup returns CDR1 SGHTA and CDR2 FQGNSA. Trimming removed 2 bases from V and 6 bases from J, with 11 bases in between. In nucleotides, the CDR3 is TGTGCCAGCAGCTTAAGGGACACAGGTCAGCCCCAGCATTTT. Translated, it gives CASSLRDTGQPQHF.